The 9 T cell receptor beta chains below all came from one sample that was sequenced in a study of blood T cell repertoires in COVID-19. The data were produced by immunoSEQ multiplex PCR, yet TCRdb's version contains in-frame clones alone and is incomplete. The data contain fewer than 250,000 clones, approximately 90% of them singletons. Material: PBMCs or T cells enriched from blood (not recorded which). The receptors stem from a woman between 25 and 40 years old with acute COVID-19.

This chain uses TRBV3-1 (or the pseudogene TRBV3-2) with TRBJ2-3; TRBD2 aligns across 12 bases. The CDR3 is 17 residues long. With 4 bases clipped from V and 2 bases from J, the junction kept 7 bases outside the gene matches. Germline V gene data show CDR1 as LGHDT and CDR2 as YNNKEL (reference sequence). The CDR3 nucleotides read TGTGCCAGCAGCCTGCTAGCGGGGGGGGCCGCCACAGATACGCAGTATTTT. It encodes CASSLLAGGAATDTQYF.

This chain connects TRBV27 to TRBJ2-3; the match to TRBD2 covers 8 bases. The V gene end was trimmed by 0 bases and the J gene end by 1 base; junction bases not matched to a gene: 3. Germline V gene lookup returns CDR1 MNHEY and CDR2 SMNVEV (reference sequence). The CDR3 spans 16 residues. In DNA form, the CDR3 reads TGTGCCAGCAGTTTATCACCCGGGGGGGGCACAGATACGCAGTATTTT. Protein product: CASSLSPGGGTDTQYF.

This chain connects TRBV7-9 to TRBJ2-5; 12 nucleotides line up with TRBD2. Trimming at V came to 5 bases and at J to 4 bases, leaving 8 bases not matched to a gene. The CDR3 totals 16 residues. The germline gives CDR1 SEHNR, CDR2 FQNEAQ (reference sequence). The chain's CDR3 is CASSIRTSGVPETQYF. Here the CDR3 DNA reads TGTGCCAGCAGCATCCGGACTAGCGGGGTCCCAGAGACCCAGTACTTC. Based on the CDR3 plus reference TRBV7-9 and TRBJ2-5, the full variable domain is DTGVSQNPRHKITKRGQNVTFRCDPISEHNRLYWYRQTLGQGPEFLTYFQNEAQLEKSRLLSDRFSAERPKGSFSTLEIQRTEQGDSAMYLCASSIRTSGVPETQYFGPGTRLLVL.

This rearrangement joins TRBV9 to TRBJ1-1; 7 bases are a match to TRBD1. The V gene end was trimmed by 5 bases and the J gene end by 0 bases; junction bases not matched to a gene: 7. The CDR3 extends over 15 amino acids. Germline-derived CDR1 and CDR2 are SGDLS and YYNGEE. CDR3 coding DNA: TGTGCCAGCAGGAGGACGGGACAGCTGAACACTGAAGCTTTCTTT. Translation gives CASRRTGQLNTEAFF.

The rearrangement joins TRBV10-2 to TRBJ1-2; D unclear. CDR1 and CDR2 from the germline V gene are WSHSY and SAAADI. Between the trimmed V and J ends, which lost 3 bases and 8 bases, there was a span of 10 bases. The CDR3 runs 12 residues. CDR3 in amino acids: CASSDAAAGYTF. The CDR3 nucleotides are TGCGCCAGCAGTGATGCGGCAGCGGGCTACACCTTC.

The chain uses TRBV12-5 and TRBJ2-3; TRBD1 is a possible D gene (6 bases). Germline V gene sequence: CDR1 LGHNT, CDR2 FRNRAP. The ends were cut back, 5 bases at V and 2 bases at J, with 8 bases in the middle. The CDR3 consists of 13 residues. CDR3 in amino acids: CASGRDTTDTQYF. The DNA of the CDR3 is TGTGCTAGTGGTCGGGACACCACAGATACGCAGTATTTT.

Written as DNA, the CDR3 is TGTGCCAGCAGCTTAGATGCGGGGAGTAGCACAGATACGCAGTATTTT. Translation gives CASSLDAGSSTDTQYF. The rearrangement links TRBV11-3 to TRBJ2-3; D may be TRBD2 (6 bases). This CDR3 is built from 16 residues. Trimming took 0 bases from V and 0 from J, leaving 10 bases between them. The V gene's germline CDR1 is SGHNT and CDR2 YENEEA.

V and J are TRBV10-3 and TRBJ2-4; D might be TRBD2 (5 bases). CDR3 length: 17 residues. V was trimmed by 0 bases and J by 5 bases, leaving 17 bases between them. Germline CDR1 ENHRY, CDR2 SYGVKD. The CDR3 region is CAISESRWSKGENIQYF. CDR3 coding DNA: TGTGCCATCAGTGAGTCCCGATGGAGTAAGGGAGAAAACATTCAGTACTTC.

This chain connects TRBV27 to TRBJ1-2, with 7 positions matching TRBD1. J was trimmed by 8 bases and V by 5 bases; bases with no gene match: 5. The CDR3 covers 12 residues. Germline assignment: CDR1 MNHEY and CDR2 SMNVEV (reference sequence). Here the CDR3 reads CASSAHRGGYTF. The CDR3 region has the DNA TGTGCCAGCAGTGCTCACAGGGGAGGCTACACCTTC.